This paragraph covers one T cell receptor (beta chain) sequence. Its antigen is currently unknown. The time point is: baseline pretreatment blood. The treatment here: 15 Gy SBRT to primary tumor, nephrectomy 4 weeks later. This specimen comes from a study of radiation and T cells in renal cell carcinoma. The wider study: Nephrectomy followed 15 Gy stereotactic body radiation by 4 weeks. Points from the study as a whole: Pretreatment tumor biopsies were lacking, so baseline clonotypes are unknown.

This table comes from immunoSEQ multiplex PCR, and its TCRdb copy is limited to in-frame clones, with some not included. This sample yields tens of thousands of clones, of which 65% to 85% are seen a single time; roughly 7% belongs to the top ten. The clonotype was recovered from a man aged 55 to 70 with renal cell carcinoma. The specimen was blood, collected from a patient whose treatment included radiotherapy and nephrectomy.

In DNA form, the CDR3 reads TGCGCCAGCAGCTTGGCTGTGGGAGAGGCGGCCGAGCAGTACTTC. Amino acids: CASSLAVGEAAEQYF. V usage is TRBV5-1 and J usage is TRBJ2-7; D may be TRBD2 (5 bases). Germline V lookup: CDR1 SGHRS, CDR2 YFSETQ. The CDR3 length is 15 residues. V was shortened by 0 bases and J by 6 bases, with 16 bases between the two germline ends.